What follows is one T cell receptor (beta chain) and its context. What it binds is not known. CDR1 is SGHTA and CDR2 is FQGTGA in the germline V gene. CDR3 length equals 14 residues. V lost 5 bases, J lost 1 base, and 3 bases stayed unmatched. TCRdb's table, derived via immunoSEQ multiplex PCR, lists solely in-frame clones and lacks some. This table has 150,000 to 200,000 clones, 91% appearing once. The source of the sample is a study of T cell responses to AZD1222 COVID-19 vaccine. General study results and limits: Baseline serology detected seropositivity in only a handful of AZD1222 recipients. The sample set comprised mostly white British donors with more females, and clonal diversity was possibly underestimated.

The sample was peripheral blood, taken on day 0 of AZD1222 vaccination. This TCR was recovered from an adult in good health. The chain employs TRBV7-3 and TRBJ1-1; 8 bases map to TRBD1. CDR3 nucleotide sequence: TGTGCCAGCAGCCAGACAGGGGCGAACACTGAAGCTTTCTTT. Protein product: CASSQTGANTEAFF.